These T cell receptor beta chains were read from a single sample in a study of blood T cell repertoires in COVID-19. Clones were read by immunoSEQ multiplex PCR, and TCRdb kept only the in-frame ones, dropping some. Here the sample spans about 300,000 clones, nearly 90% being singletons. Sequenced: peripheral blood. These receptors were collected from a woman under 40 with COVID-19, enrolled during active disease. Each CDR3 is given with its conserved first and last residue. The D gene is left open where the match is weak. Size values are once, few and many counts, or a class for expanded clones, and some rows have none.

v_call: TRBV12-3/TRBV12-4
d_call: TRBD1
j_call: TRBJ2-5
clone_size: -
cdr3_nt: TGTGCCAGTAAACTACAGGGGATTGAGACCCAGTACTTC
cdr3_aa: CASKLQGIETQYF

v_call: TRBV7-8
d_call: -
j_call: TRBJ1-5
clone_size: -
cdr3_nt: TGTGCCAGCAGCCCCCGGGAGGACCGCAATCAGCCCCAGCATTTT
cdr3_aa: CASSPREDRNQPQHF

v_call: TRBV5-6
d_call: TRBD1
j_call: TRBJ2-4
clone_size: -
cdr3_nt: TGTGCCAGCAGCTATACTCCGGGACAGGGGACAAACATTCAGTACTTC
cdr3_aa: CASSYTPGQGTNIQYF

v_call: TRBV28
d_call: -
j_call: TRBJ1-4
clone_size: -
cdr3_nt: TGTGCCAGCAGTTTCCAGGGGATTGGCGAAAAACTGTTTTTT
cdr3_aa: CASSFQGIGEKLFF

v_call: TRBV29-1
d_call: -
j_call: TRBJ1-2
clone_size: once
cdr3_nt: TGCAGCGTTCGGGACTCTCTCGGCTACACCTTC
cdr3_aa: CSVRDSLGYTF

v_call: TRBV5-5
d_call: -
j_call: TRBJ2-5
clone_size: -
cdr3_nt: TGTGCCAGCAGCTTTACCCCAGGGAGGGAGACCCAGTACTTC
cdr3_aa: CASSFTPGRETQYF

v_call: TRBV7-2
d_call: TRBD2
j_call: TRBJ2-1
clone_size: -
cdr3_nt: TGTGCCAGCAGCCGGCGCGGCGGGGGGGCGGGTGAGCAGTTCTTC
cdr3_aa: CASSRRGGGAGEQFF

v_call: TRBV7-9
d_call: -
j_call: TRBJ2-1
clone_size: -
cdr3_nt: TGTGCCAGCAGCCGAGATGGTAACTCGAATGAGCAGTTCTTC
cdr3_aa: CASSRDGNSNEQFF

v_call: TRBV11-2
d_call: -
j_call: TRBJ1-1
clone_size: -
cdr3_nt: TGTGCCAGCAGAAAGGGGAGGGGAGTGAACACTGAAGCTTTCTTT
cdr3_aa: CASRKGRGVNTEAFF

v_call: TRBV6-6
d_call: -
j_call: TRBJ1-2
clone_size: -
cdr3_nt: TGTGCCAGCGACGACTGGGGCATTCCTAACTATGGCTACACCTTC
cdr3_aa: CASDDWGIPNYGYTF

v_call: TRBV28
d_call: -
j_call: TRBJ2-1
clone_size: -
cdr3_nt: TGTGCCAGCCTAACGGGCAATGAGCAGTTCTTC
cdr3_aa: CASLTGNEQFF

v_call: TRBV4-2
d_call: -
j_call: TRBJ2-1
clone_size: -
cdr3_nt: TGTGCCAGCAGCCAGGGGCAGTACCAGAATGAGCAGTTCTTC
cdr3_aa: CASSQGQYQNEQFF

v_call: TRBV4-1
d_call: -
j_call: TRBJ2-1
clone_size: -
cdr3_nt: TGCGCCAGCAGCCAAGGATTCGGTGGGGCCGATGAGCAGTTCTTC
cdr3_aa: CASSQGFGGADEQFF

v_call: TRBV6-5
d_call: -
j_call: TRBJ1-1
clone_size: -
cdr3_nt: TGTGCCAGCACGTTTTTCGGGGGGCGCAGAACTGAAGCTTTCTTT
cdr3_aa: CASTFFGGRRTEAFF

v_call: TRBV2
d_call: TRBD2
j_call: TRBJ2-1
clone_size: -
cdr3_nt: TGTGCCAGCAAATTCGCTAGCGGGGGGGTCGAGCAGTTCTTC
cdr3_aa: CASKFASGGVEQFF

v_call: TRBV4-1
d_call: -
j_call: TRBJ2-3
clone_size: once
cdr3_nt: TGCGCCAGCAGCGCTTCTAGAGGCACAGATACGCAGTATTTT
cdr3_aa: CASSASRGTDTQYF

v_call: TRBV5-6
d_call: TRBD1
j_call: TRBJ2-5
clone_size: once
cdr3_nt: TGTGCCAGCAGCTTTTTTGTGATAGGGGGCGGTTGGGCGACCCAGTACTTC
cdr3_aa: CASSFFVIGGGWATQYF

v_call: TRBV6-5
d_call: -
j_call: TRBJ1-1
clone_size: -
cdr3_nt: TGTGCCAGCAGTAAGACCGCCGGGACTATCACTGAAGCTTTCTTT
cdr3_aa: CASSKTAGTITEAFF

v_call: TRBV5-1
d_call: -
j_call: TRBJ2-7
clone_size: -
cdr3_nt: TGCGCCAGCACACAGGGAAACGAGCAGTACTTC
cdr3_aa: CASTQGNEQYF

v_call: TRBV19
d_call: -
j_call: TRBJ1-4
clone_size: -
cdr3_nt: TGTGCCAGTAGTAGAAACATCGCGAGGGTTGAAAAACTGTTTTTT
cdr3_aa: CASSRNIARVEKLFF

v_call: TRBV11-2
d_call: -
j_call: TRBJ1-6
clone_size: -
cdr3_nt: TGTGCCAGCAGCCCCGACAGGAGCCCACCCCTCCACTTT
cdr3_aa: CASSPDRSPPLHF

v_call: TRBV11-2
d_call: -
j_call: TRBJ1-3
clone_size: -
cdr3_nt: TGTGCCAGCAGCTCCACAGAAGGAACCATATATTTT
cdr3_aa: CASSSTEGTIYF

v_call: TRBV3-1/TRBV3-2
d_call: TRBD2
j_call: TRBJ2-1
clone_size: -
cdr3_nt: TGTGCCAGCAGCCAATGGCAGGCGGGAGGTGAGCAGTTCTTC
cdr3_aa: CASSQWQAGGEQFF

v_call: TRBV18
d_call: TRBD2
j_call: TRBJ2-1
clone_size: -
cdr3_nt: TGTGCCAGCTCACCACGTAAAGGACAGCGGGGGAACAATGAGCAGTTCTTC
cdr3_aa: CASSPRKGQRGNNEQFF

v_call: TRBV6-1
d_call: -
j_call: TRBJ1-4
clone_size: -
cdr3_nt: TGTGCCAGCAGTGAAGCCCCCCCTGGGGGAGGTAATGAAAAACTGTTTTTT
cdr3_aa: CASSEAPPGGGNEKLFF

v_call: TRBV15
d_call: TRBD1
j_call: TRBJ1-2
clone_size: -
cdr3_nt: TGTGCCACCAGACGGGACAGGGGAAACTATGGCTACACCTTC
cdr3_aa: CATRRDRGNYGYTF

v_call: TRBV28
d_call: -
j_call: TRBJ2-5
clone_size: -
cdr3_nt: TGTGCCAGCAGCCTCGGGTACCAAGAGACCCAGTACTTC
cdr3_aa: CASSLGYQETQYF

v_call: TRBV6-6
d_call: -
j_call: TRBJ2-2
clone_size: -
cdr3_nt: TGTGCCAGCAGTTATTCGACGGGCACCGGGGAGCTGTTTTTT
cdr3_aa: CASSYSTGTGELFF

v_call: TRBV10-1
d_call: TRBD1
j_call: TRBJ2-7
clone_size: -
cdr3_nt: TGCGCCAGCAGTGAGGCGGGGACAGGGGGGACTTACGAGCAGTACTTC
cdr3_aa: CASSEAGTGGTYEQYF

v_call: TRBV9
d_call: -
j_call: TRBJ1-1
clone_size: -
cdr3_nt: TGTGCCAGCAGCGTAGATCTGACAACCACTGAAGCTTTCTTT
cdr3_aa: CASSVDLTTTEAFF

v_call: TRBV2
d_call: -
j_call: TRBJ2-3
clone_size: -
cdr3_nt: TGTGCCAGCATTGGCCTTCGGGGCACAGATACGCAGTATTTT
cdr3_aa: CASIGLRGTDTQYF

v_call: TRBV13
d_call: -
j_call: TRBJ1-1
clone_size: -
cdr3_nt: TGTGCCAGCAGCTCCCCCCTTAATTTCCAGAAACTAGGAACTGAAGCTTTCTTT
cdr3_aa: CASSSPLNFQKLGTEAFF

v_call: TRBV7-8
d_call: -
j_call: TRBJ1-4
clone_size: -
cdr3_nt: TGTGCCAGCAGCTTAGCCAGGAACGAAAAACTGTTTTTT
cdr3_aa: CASSLARNEKLFF

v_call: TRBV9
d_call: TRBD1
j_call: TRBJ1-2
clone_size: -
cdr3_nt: TGTGCCAGCAGCGTCGCCACCGGACAGGGGAGCTATGGCTACACCTTC
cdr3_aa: CASSVATGQGSYGYTF

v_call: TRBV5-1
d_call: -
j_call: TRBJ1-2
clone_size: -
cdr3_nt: TGCGCCAGCAGCTTAGACAGGACCAACTATGGCTACACCTTC
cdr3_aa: CASSLDRTNYGYTF

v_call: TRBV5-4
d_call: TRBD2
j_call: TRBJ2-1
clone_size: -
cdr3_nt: TGTGCCAGCAGCTTTCTAGCGGGGAAGAATGAGCAGTTCTTC
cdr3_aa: CASSFLAGKNEQFF

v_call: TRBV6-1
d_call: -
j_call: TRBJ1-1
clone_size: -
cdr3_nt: TGTGCCAGCAGTGACATCCTCGGGAGGAACACTGAAGCTTTCTTT
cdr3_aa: CASSDILGRNTEAFF

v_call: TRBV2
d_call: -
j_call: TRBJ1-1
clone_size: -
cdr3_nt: TGTGCCAGCAGTGGGGAACGCGGGGGGGACACTGAAGCTTTCTTT
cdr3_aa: CASSGERGGDTEAFF

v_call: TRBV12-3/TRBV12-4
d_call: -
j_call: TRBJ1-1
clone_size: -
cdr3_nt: TGTGCCAGCAGCCTCGGGGGGACGGCTTTCTTT
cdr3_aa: CASSLGGTAFF

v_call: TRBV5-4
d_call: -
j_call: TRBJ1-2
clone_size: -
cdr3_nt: TGTGCCAGCAGCTACCCGCGGGACCCTGGCTACACCTTC
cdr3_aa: CASSYPRDPGYTF

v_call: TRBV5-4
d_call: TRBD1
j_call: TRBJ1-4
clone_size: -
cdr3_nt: TGTGCCAGCAGCTTCGGTGACAGGGTAGGGGAAAAACTGTTTTTT
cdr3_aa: CASSFGDRVGEKLFF

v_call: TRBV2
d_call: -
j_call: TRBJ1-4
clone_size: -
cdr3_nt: TGTGCCAGCAGCTCAGGGGAGGGTGAAAAACTGTTTTTT
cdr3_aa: CASSSGEGEKLFF

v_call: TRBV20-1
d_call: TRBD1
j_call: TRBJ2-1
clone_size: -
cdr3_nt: TGCAGTGCTAGTAGGGACAGGGCTTCCCACGGGCAGTTCTTC
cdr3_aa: CSASRDRASHGQFF

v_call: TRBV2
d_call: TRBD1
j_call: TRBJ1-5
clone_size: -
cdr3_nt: TGTGCCAGCAGTCGACAGGGGGCTTCTCAGCCCCAGCATTTT
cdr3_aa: CASSRQGASQPQHF

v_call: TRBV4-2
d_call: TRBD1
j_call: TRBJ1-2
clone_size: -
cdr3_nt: TGTGCCAGCAGCCACGAGACAGGGGAGGGAGGCTACACCTTC
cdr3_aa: CASSHETGEGGYTF

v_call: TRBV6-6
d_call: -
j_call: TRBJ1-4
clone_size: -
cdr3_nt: TGTGCCAGTAAGGGGCCGGAGGGCGAAAAACTGTTTTTT
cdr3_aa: CASKGPEGEKLFF

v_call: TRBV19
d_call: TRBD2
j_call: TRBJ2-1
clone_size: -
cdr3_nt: TGTGCCAGTAGTATACGGGCGGGGGGGCCGGAGGAGCAGTTCTTC
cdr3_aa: CASSIRAGGPEEQFF

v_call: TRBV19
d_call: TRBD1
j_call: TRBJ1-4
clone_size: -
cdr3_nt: TGTGCCAGTAGCAACAGGGGAAGTGGATATAATGAAAAACTGTTTTTT
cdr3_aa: CASSNRGSGYNEKLFF

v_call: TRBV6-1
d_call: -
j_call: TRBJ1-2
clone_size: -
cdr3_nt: TGTGCCAGCAGTGATTGGATAGGGGCAAACTATGGCTACACCTTC
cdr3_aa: CASSDWIGANYGYTF

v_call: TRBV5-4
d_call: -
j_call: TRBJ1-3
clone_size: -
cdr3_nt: TGTGCCAGCAGCTTGTCCTTAAGGCCGGGAGGCTCTGGAAACACCATATATTTT
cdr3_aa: CASSLSLRPGGSGNTIYF

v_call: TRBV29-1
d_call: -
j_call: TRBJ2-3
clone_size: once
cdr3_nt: TGCAGCGTTCAGGGCACAGATACGCAGTATTTT
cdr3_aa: CSVQGTDTQYF

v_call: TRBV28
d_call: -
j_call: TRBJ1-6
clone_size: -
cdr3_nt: TGTGCCAGCAGTTTACCCAACTCCTATAATTCACCCCTCCACTTT
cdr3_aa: CASSLPNSYNSPLHF

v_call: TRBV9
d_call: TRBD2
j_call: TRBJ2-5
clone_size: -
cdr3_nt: TGTGCCAGCAGCGACGAACATACGGGGGGGCAAGAGACCCAGTACTTC
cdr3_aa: CASSDEHTGGQETQYF

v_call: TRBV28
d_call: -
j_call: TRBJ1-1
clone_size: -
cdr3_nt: TGTGCCAGCAGTTTGCGGCAGGAAGCTTTCTTT
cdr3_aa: CASSLRQEAFF

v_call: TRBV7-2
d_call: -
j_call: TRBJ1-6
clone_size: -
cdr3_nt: TGTGCCAGCAGCTTAATTCCAGGGAGGGATTCACCCCTCCACTTT
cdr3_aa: CASSLIPGRDSPLHF

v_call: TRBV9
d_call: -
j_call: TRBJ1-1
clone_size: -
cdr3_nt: TGTGCCAGCAGCTCCTGGCGGGGGGACATGAACACTGAAGCTTTCTTT
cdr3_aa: CASSSWRGDMNTEAFF

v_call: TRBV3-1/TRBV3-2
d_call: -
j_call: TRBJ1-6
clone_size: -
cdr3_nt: TGTGCCAGCAGCGTAAACCCGGGAGGCAATTCACCCCTCCACTTT
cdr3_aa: CASSVNPGGNSPLHF

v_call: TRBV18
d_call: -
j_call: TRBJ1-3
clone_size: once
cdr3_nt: TGTGCCAGCTCACCACGGACTCTCGACTCTGGAAACACCATATATTTT
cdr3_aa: CASSPRTLDSGNTIYF

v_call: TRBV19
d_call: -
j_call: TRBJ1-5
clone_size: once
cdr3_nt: TGTGCCAGTAGTATAGAGGGAGGCCCGCTCAGACAGCCCCAGCATTTT
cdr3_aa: CASSIEGGPLRQPQHF